This T cell receptor (beta chain) is drawn from a study of T-cell memory formation after mild COVID-19. The junction had 6 bases not matched to a gene; V was cut back by 6 bases and J by 5 bases. The germline V gene has CDR1 SGHAT and CDR2 FQDESV (reference sequence). The CDR3 extends over 15 amino acids. MiXCR was run by TCRdb on the 5' RACE reads, yielding one entry per CDR3 protein. The data contain 250,000 to 350,000 distinct CDR3 sequences, approximately 19% of them singletons. A few counts support this clonotype. The chain couples TRBV11-1 to TRBJ2-1; 11 nucleotides match TRBD2. Material for sequencing was PBMCs or a T cell subset sorted from them (not recorded which). The receptor was derived from a man between 18 and 35 years old who had mild COVID-19 (a few samples of this study predate the infection). Cell type and time point are not known. CDR3 DNA sequence: TGTGCCAGCAGAGTAGCGGGGGGGTCCCACAATGAGCAGTTCTTC. This codes for CASRVAGGSHNEQFF.